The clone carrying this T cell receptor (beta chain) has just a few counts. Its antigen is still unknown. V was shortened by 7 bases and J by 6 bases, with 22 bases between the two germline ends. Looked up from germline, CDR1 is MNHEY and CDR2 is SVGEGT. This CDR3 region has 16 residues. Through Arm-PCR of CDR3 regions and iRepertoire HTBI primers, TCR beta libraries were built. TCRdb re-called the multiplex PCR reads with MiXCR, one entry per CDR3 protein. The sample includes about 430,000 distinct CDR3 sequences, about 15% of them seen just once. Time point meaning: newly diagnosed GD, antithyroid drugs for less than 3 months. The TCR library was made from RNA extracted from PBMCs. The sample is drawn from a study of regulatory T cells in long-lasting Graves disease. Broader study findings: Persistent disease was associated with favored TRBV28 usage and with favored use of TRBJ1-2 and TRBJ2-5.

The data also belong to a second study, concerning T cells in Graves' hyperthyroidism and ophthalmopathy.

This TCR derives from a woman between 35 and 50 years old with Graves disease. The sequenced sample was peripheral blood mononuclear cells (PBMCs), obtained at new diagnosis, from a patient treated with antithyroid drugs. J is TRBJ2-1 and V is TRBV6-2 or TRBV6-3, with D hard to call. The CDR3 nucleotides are TGTGCCAGCAAACCTCTGCCCGGGCCGTACAGCAATGAGCAGTTCTTC. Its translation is CASKPLPGPYSNEQFF.